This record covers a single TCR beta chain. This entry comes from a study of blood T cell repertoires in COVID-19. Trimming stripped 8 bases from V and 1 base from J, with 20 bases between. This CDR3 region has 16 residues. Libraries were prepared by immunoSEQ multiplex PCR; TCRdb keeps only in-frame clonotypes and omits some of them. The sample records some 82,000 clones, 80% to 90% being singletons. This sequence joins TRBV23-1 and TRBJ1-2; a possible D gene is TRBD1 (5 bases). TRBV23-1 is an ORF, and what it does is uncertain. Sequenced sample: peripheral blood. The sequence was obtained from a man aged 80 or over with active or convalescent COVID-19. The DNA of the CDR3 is TGCGCCAGCCCTTCTAAGGACAAGAGCTTTAACTATGGCTACACCTTC. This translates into CASPSKDKSFNYGYTF.